The next 5 T cell receptor beta chains were all read from a single sample in a study of blood T cell repertoires in COVID-19. Sequencing used immunoSEQ multiplex PCR; TCRdb keeps in-frame clones, though not all of them. The repertoire has 80,000 to 100,000 clones, about 80% of them found once; the top ten carry around 10%. The sequenced sample consisted of peripheral blood. Source of these receptors: a woman in her 70s with acute or convalescent COVID-19.

V usage is TRBV28 and J usage is TRBJ1-2; D call uncertain. Germline CDR1 MDHEN, CDR2 SYDVKM. The CDR3 consists of 14 residues. Trimming removed 6 bases at V and 2 bases at J, with 13 bases between. The CDR3 reads CASSLSEENYGYTF. As DNA, the CDR3 is TGTGCCAGCAGCCTATCGGAGGAAAACTATGGCTACACCTTC.

This clone was observed a few times. The V and J genes are TRBV5-6 and TRBJ1-1, with D possibly being TRBD1 (6 bases). The CDR3 totals 14 residues. Germline V gene lookup returns CDR1 SGHDT and CDR2 YYEEEE. V lost 4 bases, J lost 4 bases, and 14 bases lay in between. Here the CDR3 DNA reads TGTGCCAGCAGCAGACCAGGGGAAAGCACTGAAGCTTTCTTT. Amino acids: CASSRPGESTEAFF.

The chain is built from TRBV20-1 and TRBJ2-5; 8 bases align to TRBD2. CDR3 length equals 11 residues. CDR1 and CDR2 (germline): DFQATT, SNEGSKA (reference sequence). The V segment lost 7 bases and the J segment 6 bases; nucleotides outside the gene matches: 4. CDR3 nucleotides: TGCAGTGGGGTAGCGGGGCAGACCCAGTACTTC. Translation gives CSGVAGQTQYF.

This sequence joins TRBV18 and TRBJ1-2, with 7 bases aligning to TRBD1. Trimming took 4 bases from V and 6 from J; bases not matched to a gene: 5. There are 13 residues in the CDR3. Looked up from germline, CDR1 is KGHSH and CDR2 is LQKENI. CDR3 DNA sequence: TGTGCCAGCTCACGGGCCAGGGGGGATGGCTACACCTTC. Translating gives CASSRARGDGYTF.

Only a few counts were recorded for this clone. The chain has TRBV6-1 and TRBJ2-2; possible D gene TRBD1, 5 bases. Per the germline V gene, CDR1 is MNHNS and CDR2 is SASEGT. V lost 0 bases and J lost 2, with 7 bases in between. The CDR3 extends over 15 amino acids. CDR3 in amino acids: CASSEAGHNTGELFF. DNA for the CDR3: TGTGCCAGCAGTGAAGCAGGACATAACACCGGGGAGCTGTTTTTT.